This T cell receptor beta chain was obtained from a study of glioma-infiltrating T cells. Study-wide points: Only very few CDR3 sequences appeared in both tissue and blood. Gliomas, especially low-grade, showed above-expected tissue-blood divergence; non-neoplastic patients showed below.

There are many counts of this clonotype. Its target is unknown. Amplification of TCR alpha and beta CDR3 regions from RNA used iRepertoire nested multiplex PCR. Input was 100-400 ng of tissue mRNA or PBMC total RNA. TCRdb recomputed calls from the multiplex PCR reads with MiXCR, one row per CDR3 protein. The profile shows some 190,000 distinct CDR3 sequences, roughly 32% of them singletons. The CDR3 runs to 13 residues. V was shortened by 6 bases and J by 3 bases, with 11 bases between the two germline ends. The germline gives CDR1 KGHSH, CDR2 LQKENI. Sequences were obtained from glioma tissue, nonneoplastic brain tissue, or PBMCs (not recorded which). This clonotype was sampled from a human donor with low-grade glioma or glioblastoma, undergoing nonglioma brain surgery, or in good health (not recorded which). This sequence joins TRBV18 and TRBJ1-1, with unresolved D. CDR3 residues: CASSPNRDTEAFF. The CDR3 DNA is TGTGCCAGCTCCCCTAACCGAGACACTGAAGCTTTCTTT.